One sample yielded the 13 T cell receptor beta chains listed below, sequenced in a study of OX40 agonist ivuxolimab in advanced cancers. Sequencing used immunoSEQ multiplex PCR; TCRdb keeps in-frame clones, though not all of them. The sample shows 77,000 or so clones, less than 95% of them seen only once. Sample: CD4+ or CD8+ T cells sorted from blood, taken in a trial of the OX40 agonist ivuxolimab. All receptors derive from an adult with an advanced solid tumor such as melanoma, head and neck, liver or kidney cancer.

The gene calls are TRBV10-3 and TRBJ2-1; D is undetermined. V was clipped by 3 bases and J by 6 bases, with 9 bases between them. Germline assignment: CDR1 ENHRY and CDR2 SYGVKD. The CDR3 loop spans 13 amino acids. CDR3 region: CAISEGLSNEQFF. The CDR3 DNA reads as TGTGCCATCAGTGAAGGGCTATCCAATGAGCAGTTCTTC.

This clone was detected once. The chain links TRBV2 to TRBJ2-7, with TRBD2 as a possible D gene (5 bases). Germline loops: CDR1 SNHLY, CDR2 FYNNEI. There are 12 residues in the CDR3. Deletions cut 6 bases from V and 5 bases from J, with 11 bases between. The CDR3 region is CASRHGSDEQYF. The CDR3 DNA reads TGTGCCAGCAGACATGGGAGCGACGAGCAGTACTTC.

The J gene is TRBJ1-4, the V gene TRBV5-4; no clear D gene. Trimming cost V 4 bases and J 7 bases, with 8 bases left between them. The CDR3 is made up of 12 amino acids. Per the germline V gene, CDR1 is SGHNT and CDR2 is YYREEE (reference sequence). CDR3 DNA sequence: TGTGCCAGCAGCCTGAACCTTGAAAAACTGTTTTTT. It is translated as CASSLNLEKLFF.

J is TRBJ2-7 and V is TRBV7-6; no clear D. CDR1 and CDR2 from the germline V gene are SGHVS and FNYEAQ. The CDR3 extends over 15 amino acids. V was cut by 1 base and J by 2 bases, with 12 bases left in between. CDR3 protein: CASSLGAGPTYEQYF. DNA for the CDR3: TGTGCCAGCAGCTTAGGGGCAGGACCCACCTACGAGCAGTACTTC. Variable domain in full (rest from reference TRBV7-6 and TRBJ2-7): GAGVSQSPRYKVTKRGQDVALRCDPISGHVSLYWYRQALGQGPEFLTYFNYEAQQDKSGLPNDRFSAERPEGSISTLTIQRTEQRDSAMYRCASSLGAGPTYEQYFGPGTRLTVT.

The V call is TRBV7-6, the J call TRBJ2-5; D gene ambiguous. The CDR3 runs 14 residues. Per the germline V gene, CDR1 is SGHVS and CDR2 is FNYEAQ. Trimming pared 3 bases from V and 8 bases from J, leaving 16 bases between. The CDR3 DNA sequence: TGTGCCAGCAGCTTTGAGGCGGCGGCACAAACCCAGTACTTC. It yields the protein CASSFEAAAQTQYF.

This clone was seen once. The chain employs TRBV5-6 and TRBJ2-2; TRBD2 is a possible D gene (6 bases). The CDR3 covers 16 residues. Trimming pared 0 bases from V and 1 base from J, leaving 10 bases between. Germline loops: CDR1 SGHDT, CDR2 YYEEEE. The CDR3 sequence is CASSLGRAGNTGELFF. The DNA for the CDR3 is TGTGCCAGCAGCTTGGGGCGAGCGGGGAACACCGGGGAGCTGTTTTTT. Combining the CDR3 with reference TRBV5-6 and TRBJ2-2 gives the whole variable domain DAGVTQSPTHLIKTRGQQVTLRCSPKSGHDTVSWYQQALGQGPQFIFQYYEEEERQRGNFPDRFSGHQFPNYSSELNVNALLLGDSALYLCASSLGRAGNTGELFFGEGSRLTVL.

V usage is TRBV10-2 and J usage is TRBJ2-2; D is unresolved. This CDR3 contains 15 residues. V was clipped by 2 bases and J by 3 bases, with 10 bases between them. CDR1 and CDR2 from the germline V gene are WSHSY and SAAADI. The DNA for the CDR3 is TGCGCCAGCAGTGAGATCGGTCCAGACACCGGGGAGCTGTTTTTT. Residues: CASSEIGPDTGELFF.

The chain is built from TRBV9 and TRBJ2-3, with D perhaps given as TRBD1 or TRBD2 (5 bases each). In germline, CDR1 is SGDLS, CDR2 YYNGEE. The CDR3 runs 15 residues. V gave up 6 bases and J gave up 4 bases, with 18 bases separating them. CDR3 amino acids: CASTQTGTSPDTQYF. CDR3 nucleotides: TGTGCCAGCACCCAGACCGGGACGTCCCCAGATACGCAGTATTTT.

The genes are TRBV7-2 and TRBJ1-2; D uncertain. V was pared by 5 bases and J by 0 bases, with 13 bases between. Germline CDR1 is SGHTA and CDR2 is FQGNSA. CDR3 length: 15 amino acids. As DNA, the CDR3 is TGTGCCAGCAGCCCTACGGAGAACCCTAACTATGGCTACACCTTC. As protein: CASSPTENPNYGYTF.

V gene TRBV9 combines with J gene TRBJ2-5; 10 bases fit TRBD2. V lost 3 bases to trimming and J lost 5 bases; unmatched junction nucleotides: 7. The CDR3 is made up of 15 amino acids. CDR1 is SGDLS and CDR2 is YYNGEE in the germline V gene. The CDR3 reads CASSASGGLGETQYF. CDR3 nucleotides: TGTGCCAGCAGCGCTAGCGGGGGTCTGGGGGAGACCCAGTACTTC.

The chain has TRBV29-1 and TRBJ2-1; tentative D call: TRBD2 (5 bases). The germline V and J ends were trimmed by 5 bases and 4 bases, with 15 bases remaining between them. Germline V gene sequence: CDR1 SQVTM, CDR2 ANQGSEA. The CDR3 spans 14 residues. The CDR3 loop reads CSVPIYGEYNEQFF. In DNA form, the CDR3 reads TGCAGCGTTCCTATATACGGGGAATACAATGAGCAGTTCTTC.

The rearrangement joins TRBV6-6 to TRBJ2-7; the D call may be TRBD1 or TRBD2 (6 bases each). With 2 bases removed from V and 4 bases from J, the gap between germline ends came to 9 bases. CDR1 is MNHNY, CDR2 SVGAGI, per germline (reference sequence). The CDR3 has 13 residues. The CDR3 region has the DNA TGTGCCAGCAGTTACGGGGGGCTGTACGAGCAGTACTTC. Translating gives CASSYGGLYEQYF.

The chain employs TRBV2 and TRBJ1-6, with D perhaps TRBD1 (5 bases). The length of the CDR3 is 14 residues. CDR1 is SNHLY and CDR2 is FYNNEI in the germline V gene. The V gene lost 6 bases and the J gene lost 9 bases, with 15 bases spanning the gap. The CDR3 loop reads CASSPGRGTSPLHF. The CDR3 DNA sequence: TGTGCCAGCAGCCCGGGCCGGGGGACTTCACCCCTCCACTTT.